The 16 T cell receptor beta chains presented below share a single source sample, sequenced in a study of cytomegalovirus exposure and HLA in healthy donors. PCR was performed using 60 Vbeta and 13 Jbeta primers. The assay was immunoSEQ multiplex PCR, and TCRdb's table has in-frame clones only and misses some. The sample yields roughly 180,000 clones, 76% seen once. The source material was PBMCs. The receptors derive from a female donor in good health and CMV-seronegative.

The rearrangement links TRBV18 to TRBJ2-7, with TRBD2 as a possible D gene (6 bases). The CDR3 is 12 amino acids. CDR1 KGHSH and CDR2 LQKENI come from the germline V gene. V lost 4 bases, J lost 6 bases, and 10 bases lay in between. Here the CDR3 DNA reads TGTGCCAGCTCACTCGGGACTCCCGAGCAGTACTTC. Protein product: CASSLGTPEQYF.

This clone showed up just once. The chain couples TRBV5-1 to TRBJ2-1, with TRBD2 matching over 11 bases. Germline V gene sequence: CDR1 SGHRS, CDR2 YFSETQ. J was trimmed by 7 bases and V by 6 bases; bases with no gene match: 3. The CDR3 has 13 residues. CDR3: CASTLAGGNEQFF. The CDR3, as DNA: TGCGCCAGCACCTTAGCGGGGGGGAATGAGCAGTTCTTC.

The rearrangement links TRBV18 to TRBJ2-7; 9 bases fit TRBD1. The CDR3 sequence is 16 residues long. The ends lost 3 bases at V and 5 bases at J; junction bases unmatched: 11. Germline CDR1 KGHSH, CDR2 LQKENI. The CDR3 is CASSPPVGQGRDEQYF. CDR3 in DNA: TGTGCCAGCTCACCTCCCGTAGGACAGGGGAGGGACGAGCAGTACTTC.

This clone was seen a few times. The chain joins TRBV7-8 to TRBJ1-5; D is perhaps TRBD1 (6 bases). This CDR3 is 14 amino acids long. The ends were cut back, 5 bases at V and 3 bases at J, with 11 bases in the middle. The germline CDR1 and CDR2 sequences are SGHVS and FQNEAQ. DNA of the CDR3: TGTGCCAGCAGCACCCGGGACAACAATCAGCCCCAGCATTTT. It is translated as CASSTRDNNQPQHF.

This chain links TRBV25-1 with TRBJ2-7, with D possibly matching TRBD2 (5 bases). Germline assignment: CDR1 MGHDK and CDR2 SYGVNS. V gave up 4 bases and J gave up 7 bases, with 14 bases separating them. This CDR3 has 13 residues. The CDR3 DNA sequence: TGTGCCAGCAGTGCCGGCTTCTCGGGGGAGCAGTACTTC. This encodes CASSAGFSGEQYF.

This chain connects TRBV9 to TRBJ2-7; D is undetermined. This CDR3 spans 14 amino acids. The germline CDR1 and CDR2 sequences are SGDLS and YYNGEE. V was cut by 3 bases and J by 1 base, with 11 bases left in between. The CDR3: CASSGGGSSYEQYF. DNA of the CDR3: TGTGCCAGCAGCGGAGGTGGCAGTTCCTACGAGCAGTACTTC.

CDR3 nucleotide sequence: TGTGCCAGCAACCCGACAGTCAATCAGCCCCAGCATTTT. Translated, it gives CASNPTVNQPQHF. The chain recombines TRBV2 with TRBJ1-5; a weak D match, TRBD1 (5 bases). The CDR3 runs to 13 residues. Deletions cut 7 bases from V and 3 bases from J, with 10 bases between. Germline V gene data show CDR1 as SNHLY and CDR2 as FYNNEI.

The V gene is TRBV6-5, the J gene TRBJ1-1; D not certain. Looked up from germline, CDR1 is MNHEY and CDR2 is SVGAGI. The CDR3 extends over 14 amino acids. V lost 7 bases and J 0 bases, leaving 12 bases between the germline ends. In nucleotides, the CDR3 is TGTGCCAGCATGTCGAGACACTTGAACACTGAAGCTTTCTTT. Translation gives CASMSRHLNTEAFF.

This clone was counted between two and nine times. The rearrangement links TRBV9 to TRBJ1-6; perhaps TRBD1 as D (5 bases). The CDR3 consists of 15 residues. The ends were cut back, 2 bases at V and 7 bases at J, with 13 bases in the middle. Germline V gives CDR1 SGDLS, CDR2 YYNGEE. The CDR3 coding sequence is TGTGCCAGCAGCGTCTCAGGGTCGAACAATTCACCCCTCCACTTT. Protein product: CASSVSGSNNSPLHF. Combining the CDR3 with reference TRBV9 and TRBJ1-6 gives the whole variable domain DSGVTQTPKHLITATGQRVTLRCSPRSGDLSVYWYQQSLDQGLQFLIQYYNGEERAKGNILERFSAQQFPDLHSELNLSSLELGDSALYFCASSVSGSNNSPLHFGNGTRLTVT.

This chain uses TRBV30 with TRBJ1-2, with D perhaps matching TRBD1 (5 bases). The length of the CDR3 is 14 residues. The V gene lost 2 bases and the J gene lost 5 bases, with 15 bases spanning the gap. The germline gives CDR1 GTSNPN, CDR2 SVGIG (reference sequence). In nucleotides, the CDR3 is TGTGCCTGGAGTCTACAAGACAGCCTATATGGCTACACCTTC. It encodes CAWSLQDSLYGYTF.

This chain uses TRBV30 with TRBJ2-7; D possibly corresponds to TRBD2 (5 bases). Germline CDR1 is GTSNPN and CDR2 is SVGIG (reference sequence). The CDR3 spans 12 residues. V lost 3 bases and J 6 bases, leaving 12 bases between the germline ends. Here the CDR3 DNA reads TGTGCCTGGAGGGCCTCGGGGAGCGAGCAGTACTTC. Its protein product is CAWRASGSEQYF.

J is TRBJ2-2 and V is TRBV29-1; no firm D call. Trimming removed 5 bases from V and 0 bases from J, with 10 bases in between. The germline gives CDR1 SQVTM, CDR2 ANQGSEA. The CDR3 consists of 14 residues. This CDR3 is CSVLFPPNTGELFF. CDR3 sequence (DNA): TGCAGCGTTCTGTTTCCCCCGAACACCGGGGAGCTGTTTTTT.

Only a few counts were recorded for this clone. The V call is TRBV5-1, the J call TRBJ2-1; 7 nucleotides match TRBD2. Germline CDR1 is SGHRS and CDR2 is YFSETQ. The CDR3 is made up of 16 amino acids. V lost 0 bases and J lost 6; bases outside the gene matches: 9. Here the CDR3 DNA reads TGCGCCAGCAGCTTGGACGGCGGGAGTCTCCTCAATGAGCAGTTCTTC. This codes for CASSLDGGSLLNEQFF.

J is TRBJ1-5 and V is TRBV15; D gene uncertain. The length of the CDR3 is 13 residues. V dropped 3 bases and J dropped 3 bases, with 6 bases sitting between them. Germline V gene sequence: CDR1 LNHNV, CDR2 YYDKDF (reference sequence). The CDR3 nucleotides are TGTGCCACCAGCAGGGGCTTCAATCAGCCCCAGCATTTT. Its translation: CATSRGFNQPQHF.

About this clone itself: Mismatch with germline at one junction end may stem from a read error. V gene TRBV7-7 combines with J gene TRBJ2-5; the match to TRBD1 covers 7 bases. This CDR3 is 14 amino acids long. The V gene's germline CDR1 is SSHAT and CDR2 FNYEAQ (reference sequence). The CDR3 bases are TGTGCTAGCAGCTTAGCGACAGGGCAAGAGACCCAGTACTTC. It translates to CASSLATGQETQYF.

The chain has TRBV15 and TRBJ2-2; D is unclear. V was trimmed by 7 bases and J by 10 bases, leaving 10 bases between them. The germline CDR1 and CDR2 sequences are LNHNV and YYDKDF (reference sequence). The CDR3 totals 11 residues. CDR3 loop: CATTYNQELFF. The CDR3 coding sequence is TGTGCCACCACGTACAATCAGGAGCTGTTTTTT.